The entry below describes one TCR beta chain. Its target is not known. Sequencing was performed with immunoSEQ multiplex PCR; in TCRdb, only in-frame clones are kept and a portion is missing. The profile shows 100,000 to 150,000 clones, around 90% of them singletons. The sample is drawn from a study of T cell responses to AZD1222 COVID-19 vaccine. Study conclusions and caveats: Repertoire sampling was restricted to post-peak T cell response timepoints. Among the donors, most were white British and more were female, and clonal diversity was possibly underestimated.

V was pared by 9 bases and J by 0 bases, with 6 bases of the junction left unmatched. The CDR3 is made up of 14 amino acids. Germline V gene sequence: CDR1 SNHLY, CDR2 FYNNEI. The sequence came from an adult in good health. The chain links TRBV2 to TRBJ2-3, with 7 positions matching TRBD2. Specimen: peripheral blood, collected on day 0 of AZD1222 vaccination. For the CDR3, the DNA is TGTGCCAGGCTTCCTAGCGGTAGCACAGATACGCAGTATTTT. Translating it yields CARLPSGSTDTQYF.